What follows is one TCR beta chain and its context. Within the sample, other DNA sequences also encode this same CDR3. Original methodology: Amplification of reference gene primers was used by the study to estimate nucleated cell counts. Libraries were prepared by immunoSEQ multiplex PCR; TCRdb keeps only in-frame clonotypes and omits some of them. The V and J calls and the clone size are those of that table, but D and trimming were determined from the DNA. The repertoire consists of roughly 700,000 clones, with around 90% occurring once and the leading ten covering roughly 0.25%. These data belong to a study of blood T cell repertoires in COVID-19. For the study at large: Researchers got acute and convalescent COVID-19 samples from the United States, Italy and Spain. The cDNA or gDNA used as material had been derived from T cells, B-cell-depleted T cells, or PBMCs.

Germline assignment: CDR1 KGHDR and CDR2 SFDVKD. V was shortened by 5 bases and J by 2 bases, with 6 bases between the two germline ends. This CDR3 region has 12 residues. V usage is TRBV24-1 and J usage is TRBJ2-7; D not certain. This TCR was recovered from a woman between 18 and 29 years old with acute or convalescent COVID-19. The sequenced sample consisted of peripheral blood. The CDR3 DNA follows: TGTGCCACCAGTGGCGGAGCCTACGAGCAGTACTTC. Amino acid sequence: CATSGGAYEQYF.